The table lists the clone carrying this TCR beta chain with many counts. The sample is drawn from a study of T-cell reconstitution after alpha-beta-depleted transplantation in children. Germline V CDR1 and CDR2: LGHNA, YNFKEQ. Germline trimming cut 0 bases from V and 5 bases from J; bases unmatched to any gene: 9. The CDR3 loop spans 16 amino acids. TCRbeta library preparation incorporated unique molecular identifiers. TCRdb fed the PCR reads into MiXCR, producing one record per CDR3 protein. The table records some 240,000 distinct CDR3 sequences, about 8.8% of them present only once. This specimen was PBMCs from the stem cell graft donor, taken from the stem cell graft. The chain is built from TRBV4-2 and TRBJ2-5; 7 nucleotides match TRBD1. The origin of this receptor is a human donor who donated a stem cell graft to a child with SCID. CDR3 nucleotide sequence: TGTGCCAGCAGCCAAGAGATAGCGAACAGGGGTGAGACCCAGTACTTC. It yields the protein CASSQEIANRGETQYF.